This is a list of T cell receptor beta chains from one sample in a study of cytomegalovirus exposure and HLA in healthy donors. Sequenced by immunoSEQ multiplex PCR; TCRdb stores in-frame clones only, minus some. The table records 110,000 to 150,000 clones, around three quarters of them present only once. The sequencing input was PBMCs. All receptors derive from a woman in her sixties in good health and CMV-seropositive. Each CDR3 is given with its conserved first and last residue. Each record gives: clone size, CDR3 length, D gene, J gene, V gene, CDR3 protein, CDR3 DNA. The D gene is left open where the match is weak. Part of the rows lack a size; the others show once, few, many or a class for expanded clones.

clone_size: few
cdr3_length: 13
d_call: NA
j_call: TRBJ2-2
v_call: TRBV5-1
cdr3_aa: CASSFSGTGELFF
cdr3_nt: TGCGCCAGCAGCTTTTCAGGGACCGGGGAGCTGTTTTTT

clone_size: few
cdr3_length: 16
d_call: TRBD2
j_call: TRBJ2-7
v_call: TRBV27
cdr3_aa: CASRAAGTSGIYEQYF
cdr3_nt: TGTGCCAGCAGAGCGGCCGGGACTAGCGGGATCTACGAGCAGTACTTC

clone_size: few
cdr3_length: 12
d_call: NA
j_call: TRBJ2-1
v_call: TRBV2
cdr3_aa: CASREWDNEQFF
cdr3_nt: TGTGCCAGCAGGGAGTGGGACAATGAGCAGTTCTTC

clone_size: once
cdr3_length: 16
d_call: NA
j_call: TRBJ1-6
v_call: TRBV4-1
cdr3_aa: CASSQGAAVLNSPLHF
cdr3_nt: TGCGCCAGCAGCCAAGGGGCAGCCGTGTTGAATTCACCCCTCCACTTT

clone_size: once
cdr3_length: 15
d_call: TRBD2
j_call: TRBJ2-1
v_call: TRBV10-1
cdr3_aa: CASSFGTSGKGEQFF
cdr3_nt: TGCGCCAGCAGCTTCGGGACTAGCGGGAAGGGTGAGCAGTTCTTC

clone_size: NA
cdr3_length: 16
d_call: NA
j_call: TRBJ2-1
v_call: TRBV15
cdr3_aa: CATSSRRDIRSGEQFF
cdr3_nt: TGTGCCACCAGCAGCCGTAGGGATATTAGGAGCGGTGAGCAGTTCTTC

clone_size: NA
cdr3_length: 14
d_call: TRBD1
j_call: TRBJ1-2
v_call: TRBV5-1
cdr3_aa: CASSLEQGVYGYTF
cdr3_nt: TGCGCCAGCAGCTTGGAGCAGGGGGTCTATGGCTACACCTTC

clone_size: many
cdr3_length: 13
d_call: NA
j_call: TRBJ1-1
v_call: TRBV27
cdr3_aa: CASSLRGNTEAFF
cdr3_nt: TGTGCCAGCAGTTTAAGAGGAAACACTGAAGCTTTCTTT

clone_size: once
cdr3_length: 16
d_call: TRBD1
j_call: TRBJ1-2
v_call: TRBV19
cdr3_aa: CASSIGTGAVNYGYTF
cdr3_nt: TGTGCCAGTAGTATAGGGACAGGGGCTGTCAACTATGGCTACACCTTC

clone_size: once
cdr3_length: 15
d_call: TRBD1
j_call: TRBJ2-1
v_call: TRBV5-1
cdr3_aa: CASSPGQGYDNEQFF
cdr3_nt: TGCGCCAGCAGCCCGGGACAGGGGTACGACAATGAGCAGTTCTTC